The T cell receptor (beta chain) under discussion was sequenced for a study of T cells in Graves' hyperthyroidism and ophthalmopathy. Overall study: Pretreatment peripheral blood was obtained at initial diagnosis.

The sample of blood was obtained at first hyperthyroidism diagnosis (before any ophthalmopathy symptoms). Using more than 7.5 ml of fresh peripheral blood, PBMCs were prepared. Study-level points and caveats: Ophthalmopathy and stable hyperthyroidism were told apart by a 13 V-J model.

The V end was cut by 3 bases, the J end by 8 bases, with 4 bases between. Germline V gene sequence: CDR1 MDHEN, CDR2 SYDVKM. The length of the CDR3 is 11 residues. RNA transcripts provided the source from which TCR beta CDR3 regions were amplified. The primer set for the first-round RT-PCR of the TCR CDR3 was HTBI. Each CDR3 protein is one row after TCRdb ran MiXCR on the multiplex PCR reads. The sample consists of 130,000 or so distinct CDR3 sequences, approximately 20% of them appearing once. This clonotype showed up many times. What it recognizes is unknown. J is TRBJ2-2 and V is TRBV28, with no clear D. The sequenced sample was blood. The sequence was obtained from a woman aged 45 to 65 with Graves' hyperthyroidism that later progressed to Graves' ophthalmopathy. CDR3 DNA sequence: TGTGCCAGCAGTTTTGGGGGGGAGCTGTTTTTT. Encoded protein: CASSFGGELFF.